This T cell receptor beta chain was recovered during a study of cytomegalovirus exposure and HLA in healthy donors. This PCR relied on a set of 60 Vbeta primers and 13 Jbeta primers. Generated by immunoSEQ multiplex PCR, the TCRdb table keeps only in-frame clones and is missing some. Among about 130,000 clones listed, less than 85% were seen once. Sequenced: PBMCs. This receptor was obtained from a man between 18 and 35 years old in good health and CMV-seropositive.

The chain's CDR3 is CASSFDSYGYTF. CDR3 DNA sequence: TGCGCCAGCAGCTTTGACAGCTATGGCTACACCTTC. This chain connects TRBV5-1 to TRBJ1-2; possible D gene TRBD1, 5 bases. Germline V gives CDR1 SGHRS, CDR2 YFSETQ. This CDR3 has 12 amino acids. Deletions cut 2 bases from V and 4 bases from J, with 6 bases between.